A single TCR beta chain is shown here with its context. Per the original methods: Nucleated cell counts were estimated from reference gene primer amplification. This table comes from immunoSEQ multiplex PCR, and its TCRdb copy is limited to in-frame clones, with some not included. Clone size and V and J calls were adopted from that table, with D and trimming inferred from the DNA. Of roughly 170,000 clones in the sample, roughly 84% were seen once. This sample is part of a study of blood T cell repertoires in COVID-19. Looking at the study overall: Italy, Spain and the United States were the sources of the convalescent and acute COVID-19 samples.

After removal of 4 bases from V and 4 bases from J, the junction contained 8 bases not matched to a gene. CDR3 length: 15 amino acids. The germline CDR1 and CDR2 sequences are MNHEY and SVGEGT. The chain carries TRBV6-2 or TRBV6-3 and TRBJ2-5, with 8 bases lining up with TRBD2. This receptor was taken from a man in his fifties or sixties who had recovered from COVID-19. The sample taken for sequencing was peripheral blood. The DNA for the CDR3 is TGTGCCAGCAGTTCCTCCGGGACTAGGCCAGAGACCCAGTACTTC. This sequence encodes CASSSSGTRPETQYF.